This T cell receptor (beta chain) was obtained from a study of blood T cell repertoires in COVID-19. Looking at the study overall: Sources were T cells, B-cell-depleted T cells, or PBMCs; the material itself was cDNA or gDNA.

In the study's own analysis: Estimation of nucleated cell counts was performed using reference gene primer amplification. The protocol was immunoSEQ multiplex PCR, while the TCRdb copy is restricted to in-frame clones and leaves out a portion. D and trimming were read from the DNA, whereas the V and J calls and clone size are those reported in that table. The table lists more than 200,000 clones, 80% to 85% of them singletons. Looked up from germline, CDR1 is SNHLY and CDR2 is FYNNEI. The V gene end was trimmed by 3 bases and the J gene end by 7 bases; junction bases not matched to a gene: 5. This CDR3 region has 15 residues.

This chain connects TRBV2 to TRBJ1-6, with TRBD1 identical over 8 bases. Material: peripheral blood. The receptor was isolated from an elderly woman with COVID-19, enrolled during active disease. The CDR3 protein is CASSDRGLFNSPLHF. The CDR3 DNA follows: TGTGCCAGCAGTGACAGGGGGCTATTCAATTCACCCCTCCACTTT.